This T cell receptor (beta chain) was identified during a study of shared T cell receptors in the human thymus. After removal of 3 bases from V and 1 base from J, the junction contained 1 base not matched to a gene. Germline V gene lookup returns CDR1 MNHNS and CDR2 SASEGT. This CDR3 region has 15 residues. This table comes from immunoSEQ multiplex PCR, and its TCRdb copy is limited to in-frame clones, with some not included. The sample lists 700,000 or so clones; 80% to 90% were seen once. These same data were also listed under a study on human thymus T cells.

The gene calls are TRBV6-1 and TRBJ1-1; 11 bases match TRBD1. The clonotype originates from a girl under three years old with a congenital heart defect. Sequencing used thymocytes. The CDR3 DNA is TGTGCCAGCAGTGAGGGACAGGGGGGGAACACTGAAGCTTTCTTT. Its protein is CASSEGQGGNTEAFF.